Shown below are 25 T cell receptor beta chains from a single sample sequenced in a study of CD8 T cells in ankylosing spondylitis. No cognate antigen is known for these TCRs. TCRdb passed the 5' RACE reads through MiXCR, listing each CDR3 protein once. The sample shows 650,000 to 800,000 distinct CDR3 sequences, around 19% of them seen only once. Study-level points and caveats: Characteristic of ankylosing spondylitis blood, it appeared, was a TCR beta motif comprising about eight highly homologous variants.

The sample was blood, either unsorted or a sorted T cell fraction (not recorded which). Every receptor here comes from a male donor with ankylosing spondylitis.

This clonotype was seen once. The rearrangement uses TRBV20-1 and TRBJ2-1; TRBD2 agrees at 8 bases. J was trimmed by 6 bases and V by 0 bases; bases with no gene match: 13. Germline CDR1 and CDR2: DFQATT and SNEGSKA (reference sequence). This CDR3 region has 17 residues. For the CDR3, the DNA is TGCAGTGCTAGAGATAGGGCTAGCGGGTCCAAAGGCAATGAGCAGTTCTTC. Residues: CSARDRASGSKGNEQFF.

The V call is TRBV20-1, the J call TRBJ2-1, with D unclear. CDR3 length: 16 amino acids. Deletions cut 5 bases from V and 0 bases from J, with 17 bases between. Germline CDR1 reads DFQATT; CDR2 reads SNEGSKA (reference sequence). As DNA, the CDR3 is TGCAGTGCTGTCGATACTATGGCGAGCTCCTACAATGAGCAGTTCTTC. This translates into CSAVDTMASSYNEQFF.

This clonotype turned up a few times. The chain couples TRBV7-8 to TRBJ2-2, with TRBD2 identical over 12 bases. Per germline, CDR1 SGHVS and CDR2 FQNEAQ. The CDR3 totals 17 residues. The junction had 9 bases not matched to a gene; V was cut back by 4 bases and J by 6 bases. The CDR3, as DNA: TGTGCCAGCAGCTCAAATCCGGGACTAGCGGGTCCCGGGGAGCTGTTTTTT. Amino acid sequence: CASSSNPGLAGPGELFF.

Ten or more counts support this clonotype. The rearrangement joins TRBV20-1 to TRBJ2-1, with D possibly matching TRBD2 (5 bases). V gave up 1 base and J gave up 8 bases, with 12 bases separating them. The CDR3 is 13 residues long. The germline CDR1 and CDR2 sequences are DFQATT and SNEGSKA (reference sequence). In nucleotides, the CDR3 is TGCAGTGCTAGAGGGAGGAGTCTCCATGAGCAGTTCTTC. This encodes CSARGRSLHEQFF.

The chain links TRBV12-3 or TRBV12-4 to TRBJ2-3; a possible D gene is TRBD1 (5 bases). CDR3 size: 14 residues. Trimming pared 6 bases from V and 3 bases from J, leaving 13 bases between. The CDR3 DNA reads as TGTGCCAGCAGAACCAAAGGGGTTACAGATACGCAGTATTTT. Translating it yields CASRTKGVTDTQYF.

The rearrangement links TRBV29-1 to TRBJ1-2; unclear D gene. This CDR3 has 15 amino acids. Between the trimmed V and J ends, which lost 0 bases and 2 bases, there was a span of 13 bases. Per the germline V gene, CDR1 is SQVTM and CDR2 is ANQGSEA. Written as DNA, the CDR3 is TGCAGCGTTGAAGATCAAGGTTCATACAACTATGGCTACACCTTC. Its protein product is CSVEDQGSYNYGYTF. Full variable domain (remainder filled in from reference TRBV29-1 and TRBJ1-2): SAVISQKPSRDICQRGTSLTIQCQVDSQVTMMFWYRQQPGQSLTLIATANQGSEATYESGFVIDKFPISRPNLTFSTLTVSNMSPEDSSIYLCSVEDQGSYNYGYTFGSGTRLTVV.

The V and J genes are TRBV13 and TRBJ2-5; 8 bases agree with TRBD1. Unmatched junction bases numbered 7, after V lost 5 bases and J lost 5 bases. The CDR3 is made up of 14 amino acids. Germline assignment: CDR1 PRHDT and CDR2 FYEKMQ (reference sequence). The CDR3 bases are TGTGCCAGCAGCGCTGGACAGGGTTTGGAGACCCAGTACTTC. This codes for CASSAGQGLETQYF.

This clonotype was detected a few times. The J gene is TRBJ1-1, the V gene TRBV6-5, with 10 nucleotides matching TRBD1. Germline CDR1 and CDR2: MNHEY and SVGAGI. With V trimmed by 4 bases and J by 0 bases, 11 bases remained unmatched. The CDR3 covers 18 residues. The CDR3 DNA sequence: TGTGCCAGCAGTTTACCCCGCGGGACAGGGGATTTGAACACTGAAGCTTTCTTT. It yields the protein CASSLPRGTGDLNTEAFF.

This clonotype was seen only a few times. The genes are TRBV5-6 and TRBJ2-1; D possibly corresponds to TRBD1 (6 bases). Germline loops: CDR1 SGHDT, CDR2 YYEEEE. Trimming stripped 2 bases from V and 3 bases from J, with 12 bases between. This CDR3 has 15 amino acids. CDR3 nucleotides: TGTGCCAGCAGCTTAGGGGGAGTCCTCTACAATGAGCAGTTCTTC. Protein: CASSLGGVLYNEQFF.

The count of this clonotype is one. The chain links TRBV5-1 to TRBJ2-1; D is undetermined. The CDR3 loop spans 13 amino acids. V was shortened by 0 bases and J by 9 bases, with 10 bases between the two germline ends. Germline lookup yields CDR1 SGHRS and CDR2 YFSETQ. In nucleotides, the CDR3 is TGCGCCAGCAGCTTGGAAAACATAGGTGAGCAGTTCTTC. This gives the protein CASSLENIGEQFF.

In this sample, this clonotype turned up a few times. V usage is TRBV29-1 and J usage is TRBJ2-1; D is unclear. Trimming took 7 bases from V and 3 from J, leaving 16 bases between them. Germline CDR1 and CDR2: SQVTM and ANQGSEA. The CDR3 loop spans 14 amino acids. CDR3 loop: CSASLEVRYNEQFF. The CDR3 DNA reads TGCAGCGCCTCTCTAGAGGTGCGCTACAATGAGCAGTTCTTC.

This chain joins TRBV12-3 or TRBV12-4 and TRBJ2-1; 7 bases are a match to TRBD1. With 3 bases clipped from V and 11 bases from J, the junction kept 4 bases outside the gene matches. The CDR3 has 12 residues. The DNA of the CDR3 is TGTGCCAGCAGTTTCGGGACAGCCCAGCAGTTCTTC. It encodes CASSFGTAQQFF.

This sequence joins TRBV2 and TRBJ1-5; no clear D. Germline V gene data show CDR1 as SNHLY and CDR2 as FYNNEI. The germline V and J ends were trimmed by 6 bases and 10 bases, with 13 bases remaining between them. The CDR3 totals 12 residues. This chain's CDR3 is CASRGGKSPQHF. The DNA for the CDR3 is TGTGCCAGCAGGGGAGGGAAATCTCCCCAGCATTTT.

V gene TRBV19 combines with J gene TRBJ2-1; D is unclear. Per the germline V gene, CDR1 is LNHDA and CDR2 is SQIVND (reference sequence). The CDR3 has 14 amino acids. V lost 2 bases and J lost 8, with 13 bases in between. CDR3 loop: CASSITWVRDEQFF. For the CDR3, the DNA is TGTGCCAGTAGTATAACGTGGGTTAGGGATGAGCAGTTCTTC.

The V and J genes are TRBV7-6 and TRBJ1-1; TRBD1 matches 10 bases. The CDR3 runs to 14 residues. Germline V gene sequence: CDR1 SGHVS, CDR2 FNYEAQ. The V and J ends lost 2 bases and 5 bases, in that order; junction bases with no gene match: 2. In DNA, the CDR3 is TGTGCCAGCAGCTTATGGACAGGGGGGACTGAAGCTTTCTTT. Residues: CASSLWTGGTEAFF.

V is TRBV12-3 or TRBV12-4 and J is TRBJ2-7; 14 bases are shared with TRBD2. This CDR3 has 17 amino acids. With 5 bases clipped from V and 10 bases from J, the junction kept 16 bases outside the gene matches. CDR3 in amino acids: CASSPSSLGTSGRFQYF. Written as DNA, the CDR3 is TGTGCCAGCAGTCCCAGTAGTCTCGGGACTAGCGGGAGATTTCAGTACTTC.

This clonotype was counted only a few times. This rearrangement joins TRBV5-1 to TRBJ1-4; no definite D call. V lost 0 bases and J lost 0, with 6 bases in between. The CDR3 has 15 amino acids. Germline CDR1 SGHRS, CDR2 YFSETQ. CDR3 in DNA: TGCGCCAGCAGCTTGGAGGGTCCAACTAATGAAAAACTGTTTTTT. Translation gives CASSLEGPTNEKLFF. The entire variable domain, with the rest obtained from reference TRBV5-1 and TRBJ1-4, is as follows: KAGVTQTPRYLIKTRGQQVTLSCSPISGHRSVSWYQQTPGQGLQFLFEYFSETQRNKGNFPGRFSGRQFSNSRSEMNVSTLELGDSALYLCASSLEGPTNEKLFFGSGTQLSVL.

This clonotype was seen a few times. This chain uses TRBV7-6 with TRBJ2-7; D perhaps matches TRBD1 (5 bases). The CDR3 length is 15 residues. Trimming pared 5 bases from V and 0 bases from J, leaving 14 bases between. Germline-derived CDR1 and CDR2 are SGHVS and FNYEAQ. The CDR3 DNA sequence: TGTGCCAGCAGCCCCAGGGTCCACGCCTCCTACGAGCAGTACTTC. Amino acids: CASSPRVHASYEQYF. Full variable domain (rest looked up from reference TRBV7-6 and TRBJ2-7): GAGVSQSPRYKVTKRGQDVALRCDPISGHVSLYWYRQALGQGPEFLTYFNYEAQQDKSGLPNDRFSAERPEGSISTLTIQRTEQRDSAMYRCASSPRVHASYEQYFGPGTRLTVT.

About this clonotype itself: The junction does not match germline at one end; this may be a read error. The genes are TRBV3-1 and TRBJ2-1; D tentatively fits TRBD1 or TRBD2 (6 bases each). There are 15 residues in the CDR3. Germline V gene data show CDR1 as LGHDT and CDR2 as YNNKEL (reference sequence). The CDR3 reads CASSRRGDSHNEQFF. DNA of the CDR3: TGTGCCAGCAGCCGAAGGGGGGACTCCCACAATGAGCAGTTCTTC.

The rearrangement links TRBV20-1 to TRBJ1-2; 8 bases match TRBD1. The CDR3 has 14 amino acids. With V trimmed by 1 base and J by 8 bases, 9 bases remained unmatched. Germline V gene lookup returns CDR1 DFQATT and CDR2 SNEGSKA (reference sequence). The CDR3 DNA sequence: TGCAGTGCTAGAGGCAGGGGGCACCCGGGGGGCTACACCTTC. Residues: CSARGRGHPGGYTF.

This rearrangement joins TRBV20-1 to TRBJ1-6; D uncertain. This CDR3 contains 16 residues. Germline CDR1 and CDR2: DFQATT and SNEGSKA (reference sequence). V was pared by 1 base and J by 2 bases, with 12 bases between. CDR3 protein: CSARGDERPYNSPLHF. The CDR3 DNA reads TGCAGTGCTAGAGGAGACGAGAGGCCCTATAATTCACCCCTCCACTTT.

The V and J genes are TRBV20-1 and TRBJ2-3; possibly TRBD1 for D (6 bases). Germline assignment: CDR1 DFQATT and CDR2 SNEGSKA (reference sequence). The CDR3 has 13 amino acids. The V and J ends lost 1 base and 7 bases respectively, with 12 bases between them. The chain's CDR3 is CSARVTGSYTQYF. CDR3 DNA sequence: TGCAGTGCTAGAGTTACAGGGTCATATACGCAGTATTTT.

The chain employs TRBV2 and TRBJ1-1; D not resolved. Trimming shortened V by 7 bases and J by 2 bases, and 11 bases separated the two germline ends. CDR1 SNHLY and CDR2 FYNNEI come from the germline V gene. The CDR3 has 13 amino acids. The CDR3 nucleotides read TGTGCCAGCAATACGGCAGCCAACACTGAAGCTTTCTTT. It encodes CASNTAANTEAFF.

The chain uses TRBV4-1 and TRBJ1-4, with D maybe TRBD1 (5 bases). The CDR3 totals 15 residues. The germline CDR1 and CDR2 sequences are MGHRA and YSYEKL. V lost 0 bases and J lost 0, with 5 bases in between. CDR3 bases: TGCGCCAGCAGCCAAGAGGGGGCAACTAATGAAAAACTGTTTTTT. Protein product: CASSQEGATNEKLFF.

Many counts were recorded for this clonotype. The chain carries TRBV12-3 or TRBV12-4 and TRBJ2-1; tentative D call: TRBD1 (6 bases). This CDR3 contains 13 residues. Trimming took off 6 bases at V and 5 bases at J, with 11 bases between the two ends. CDR3 amino acids: CASSRQGNNEQFF. The CDR3 DNA reads as TGTGCCAGCAGCCGCCAGGGGAACAATGAGCAGTTCTTC.